Sequencing of this T cell receptor (beta chain) was carried out in a study of shared clonotypes between healthy human individuals. Trimming cost V 6 bases and J 2 bases, with 14 bases left between them. Germline CDR1 and CDR2: MDHEN and SYDVKM. The length of the CDR3 is 15 residues. Naive CD8 cells, CD45RO-negative and positively selected for CCR7, excluded terminally differentiated effector memory CD45RA+ cells. Assay: immunoSEQ multiplex PCR; the TCRdb copy retains only in-frame clones and omits some. The sample lists about 2.2 million clones, approximately 92% occurring once. Specimen: naive CD8+ T cells from PBMCs. This TCR was sampled from a man aged 18 to 30 in good health. Some clones in this sample may be carry-over from other donors' samples. The chain uses TRBV28 and TRBJ1-3; possibly TRBD1 for D (5 bases). CDR3 bases: TGTGCCAGCAGGGCAAAGGGGCGGGCTGGAAACACCATATATTTT. Translating gives CASRAKGRAGNTIYF.